This T cell receptor (beta chain) is from a study of T cell responses to AZD1222 COVID-19 vaccine. Study-level information: The study pooled second doses at about 4 or about 12 weeks. General study results and limits: Spike-specific TCR repertoires showed rising breadth and depth after two AZD1222 doses. The CD4 TCRs associated with vaccination extended across spike and predominated at 160-218 and 743-854. Clonal diversity may have been underestimated in mostly white British donors.

TCRdb's copy holds only in-frame clones and misses some; the assay was immunoSEQ multiplex PCR. The sample records about 150,000 clones, about 91% being singletons. A word on this clone: Antigen specificity is unknown. The sample has other DNA sequences that encode this CDR3 too.

Germline CDR1 is LNHDA and CDR2 is SQIVND (reference sequence). V dropped 5 bases and J dropped 1; count of bases not matched to a gene: 6. There are 15 residues in the CDR3. The specimen comprised peripheral blood, sampled on day 0 of AZD1222 vaccination. The receptor's source is an adult in good health. V usage is TRBV19 and J usage is TRBJ2-3, with 7 nucleotides matching TRBD2. CDR3 residues: CASSSLGGGTDTQYF. As DNA, the CDR3 is TGTGCCAGTAGTTCTCTGGGGGGGGGCACAGATACGCAGTATTTT.